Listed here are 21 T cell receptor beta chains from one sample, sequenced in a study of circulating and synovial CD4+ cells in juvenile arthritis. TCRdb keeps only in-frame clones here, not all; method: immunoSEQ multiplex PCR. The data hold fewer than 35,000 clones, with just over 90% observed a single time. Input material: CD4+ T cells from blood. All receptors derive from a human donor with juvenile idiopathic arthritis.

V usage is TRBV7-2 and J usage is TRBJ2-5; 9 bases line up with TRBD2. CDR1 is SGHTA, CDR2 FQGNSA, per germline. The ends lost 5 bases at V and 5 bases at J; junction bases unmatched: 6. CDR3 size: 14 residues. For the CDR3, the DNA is TGTGCCAGCAGCCGACTAGCGGAGGGGGAGACCCAGTACTTC. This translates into CASSRLAEGETQYF. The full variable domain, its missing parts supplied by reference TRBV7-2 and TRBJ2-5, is GAGVSQSPSNKVTEKGKDVELRCDPISGHTALYWYRQSLGQGLEFLIYFQGNSAPDKSGLPSDRFSAERTGGSVSTLTIQRTQQEDSAVYLCASSRLAEGETQYFGPGTRLLVL.

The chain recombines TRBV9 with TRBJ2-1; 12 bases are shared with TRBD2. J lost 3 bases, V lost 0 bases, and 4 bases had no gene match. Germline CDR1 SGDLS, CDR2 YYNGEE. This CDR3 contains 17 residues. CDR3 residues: CASSVGLAGGNYNEQFF. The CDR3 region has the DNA TGTGCCAGCAGCGTAGGCCTAGCGGGGGGGAACTACAATGAGCAGTTCTTC.

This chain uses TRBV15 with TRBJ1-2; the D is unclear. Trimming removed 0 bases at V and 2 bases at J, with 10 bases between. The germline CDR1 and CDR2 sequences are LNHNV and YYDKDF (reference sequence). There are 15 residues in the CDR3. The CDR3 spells CATSRDRFPNYGYTF. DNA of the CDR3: TGTGCCACCAGCAGAGATCGGTTTCCCAACTATGGCTACACCTTC.

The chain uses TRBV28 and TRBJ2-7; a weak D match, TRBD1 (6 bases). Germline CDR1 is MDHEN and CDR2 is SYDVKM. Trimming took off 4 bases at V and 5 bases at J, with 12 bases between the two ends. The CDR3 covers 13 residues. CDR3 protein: CASSSGVRHEQYF. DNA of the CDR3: TGTGCCAGCAGTTCAGGGGTTCGGCACGAGCAGTACTTC.

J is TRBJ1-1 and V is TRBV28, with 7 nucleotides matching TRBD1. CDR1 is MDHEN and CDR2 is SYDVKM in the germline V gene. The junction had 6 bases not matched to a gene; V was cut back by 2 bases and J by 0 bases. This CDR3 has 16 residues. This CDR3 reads CASSLTGAPLNTEAFF. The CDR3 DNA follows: TGTGCCAGCAGTTTAACAGGGGCGCCCCTGAACACTGAAGCTTTCTTT.

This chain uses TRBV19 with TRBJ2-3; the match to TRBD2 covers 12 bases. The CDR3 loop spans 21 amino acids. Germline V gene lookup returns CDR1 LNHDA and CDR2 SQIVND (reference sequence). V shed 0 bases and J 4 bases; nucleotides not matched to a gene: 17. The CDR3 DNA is TGTGCCAGTAGTATAGACCTTCGGAGAGGGCTAGCGGGAGGGCCGGCAGATACGCAGTATTTT. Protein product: CASSIDLRRGLAGGPADTQYF.

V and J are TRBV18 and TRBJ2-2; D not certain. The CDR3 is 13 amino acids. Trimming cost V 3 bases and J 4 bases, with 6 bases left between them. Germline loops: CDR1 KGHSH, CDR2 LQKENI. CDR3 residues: CASSPRSTGELFF. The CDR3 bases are TGTGCCAGCTCACCGAGGTCCACCGGGGAGCTGTTTTTT. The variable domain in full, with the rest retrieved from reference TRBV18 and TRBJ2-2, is NAGVMQNPRHLVRRRGQEARLRCSPMKGHSHVYWYRQLPEEGLKFMVYLQKENIIDESGMPKERFSAEFPKEGPSILRIQQVVRGDSAAYFCASSPRSTGELFFGEGSRLTVL.

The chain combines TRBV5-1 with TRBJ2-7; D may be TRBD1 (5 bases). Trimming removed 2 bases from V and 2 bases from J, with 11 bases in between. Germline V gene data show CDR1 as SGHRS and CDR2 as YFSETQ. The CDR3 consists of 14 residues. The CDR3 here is CASSFIAGPYEQYF. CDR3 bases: TGCGCCAGCAGCTTTATCGCAGGGCCCTACGAGCAGTACTTC.

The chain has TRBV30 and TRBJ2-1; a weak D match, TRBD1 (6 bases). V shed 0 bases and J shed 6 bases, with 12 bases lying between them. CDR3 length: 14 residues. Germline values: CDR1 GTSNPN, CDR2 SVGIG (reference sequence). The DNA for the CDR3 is TGTGCCTGGAGTGTTGGCCTAGGGGGCAATGAGCAGTTCTTC. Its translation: CAWSVGLGGNEQFF.

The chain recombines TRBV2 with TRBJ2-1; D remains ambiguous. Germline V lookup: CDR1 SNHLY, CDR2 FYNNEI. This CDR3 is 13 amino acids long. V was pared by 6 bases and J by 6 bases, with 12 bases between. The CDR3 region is CASSRQASNEQFF. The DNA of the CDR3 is TGTGCCAGCAGCCGTCAAGCTTCCAATGAGCAGTTCTTC.

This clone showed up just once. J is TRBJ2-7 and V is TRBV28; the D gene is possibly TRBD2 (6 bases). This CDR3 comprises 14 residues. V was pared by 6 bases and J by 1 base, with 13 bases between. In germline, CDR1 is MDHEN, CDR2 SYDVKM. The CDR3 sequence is CASSLGLKSYEQYF. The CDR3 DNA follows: TGTGCCAGCAGCCTGGGACTGAAATCCTACGAGCAGTACTTC.

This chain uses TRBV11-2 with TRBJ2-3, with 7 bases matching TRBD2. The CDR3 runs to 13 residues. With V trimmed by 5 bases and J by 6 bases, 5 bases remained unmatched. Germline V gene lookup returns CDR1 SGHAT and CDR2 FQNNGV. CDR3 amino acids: CASSVREVDTQYF. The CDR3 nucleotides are TGTGCCAGCAGCGTTCGGGAGGTCGATACGCAGTATTTT. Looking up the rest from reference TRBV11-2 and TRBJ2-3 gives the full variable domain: EAGVAQSPRYKIIEKRQSVAFWCNPISGHATLYWYQQILGQGPKLLIQFQNNGVVDDSQLPKDRFSAERLKGVDSTLKIQPAKLEDSAVYLCASSVREVDTQYFGPGTRLTVL.

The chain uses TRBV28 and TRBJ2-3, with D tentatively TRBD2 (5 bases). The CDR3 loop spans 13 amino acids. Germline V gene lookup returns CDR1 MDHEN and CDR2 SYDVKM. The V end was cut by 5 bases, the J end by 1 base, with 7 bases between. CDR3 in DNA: TGTGCCAGCAGTCAGAGGGGCACAGATACGCAGTATTTT. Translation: CASSQRGTDTQYF. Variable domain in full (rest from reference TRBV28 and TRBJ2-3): DVKVTQSSRYLVKRTGEKVFLECVQDMDHENMFWYRQDPGLGLRLIYFSYDVKMKEKGDIPEGYSVSREKKERFSLILESASTNQTSMYLCASSQRGTDTQYFGPGTRLTVL.

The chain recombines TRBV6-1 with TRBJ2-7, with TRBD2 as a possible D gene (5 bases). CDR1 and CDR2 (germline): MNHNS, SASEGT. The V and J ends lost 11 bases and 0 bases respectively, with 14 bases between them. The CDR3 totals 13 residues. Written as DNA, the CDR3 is TGTGCCGCAGTACGGGATGGCTCCTACGAGCAGTACTTC. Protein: CAAVRDGSYEQYF.

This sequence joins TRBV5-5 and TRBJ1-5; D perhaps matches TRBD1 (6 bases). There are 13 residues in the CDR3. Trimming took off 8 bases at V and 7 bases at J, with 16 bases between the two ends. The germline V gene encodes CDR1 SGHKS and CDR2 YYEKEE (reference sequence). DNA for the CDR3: TGTGCCAGGGGGGCGGCCATGGGGCAGCCCCAGCATTTT. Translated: CARGAAMGQPQHF.

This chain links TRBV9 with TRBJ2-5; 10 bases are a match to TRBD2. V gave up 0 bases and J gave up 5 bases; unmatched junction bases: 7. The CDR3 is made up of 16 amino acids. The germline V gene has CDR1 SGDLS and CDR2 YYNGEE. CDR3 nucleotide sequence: TGTGCCAGCAGCGTAGGAGTAGCGGGAGGAGGGGAGACCCAGTACTTC. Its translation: CASSVGVAGGGETQYF.

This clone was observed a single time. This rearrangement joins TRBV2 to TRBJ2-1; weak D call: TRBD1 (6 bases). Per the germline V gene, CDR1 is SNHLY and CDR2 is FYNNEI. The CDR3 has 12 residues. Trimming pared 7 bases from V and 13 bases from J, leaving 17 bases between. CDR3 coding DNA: TGTGCCAGCATTGGACAGCGTGGGGCACAGTTCTTC. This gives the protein CASIGQRGAQFF.

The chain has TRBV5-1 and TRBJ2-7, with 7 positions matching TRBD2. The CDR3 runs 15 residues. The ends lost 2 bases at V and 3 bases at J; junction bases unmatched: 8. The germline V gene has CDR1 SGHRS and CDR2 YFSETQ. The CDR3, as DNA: TGCGCCAGCAGCTTACTCCGGGACTATCACTACGAGCAGTACTTC. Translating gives CASSLLRDYHYEQYF.

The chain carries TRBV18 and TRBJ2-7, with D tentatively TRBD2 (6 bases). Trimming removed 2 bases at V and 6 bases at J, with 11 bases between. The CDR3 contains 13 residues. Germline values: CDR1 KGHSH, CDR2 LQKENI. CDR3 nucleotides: TGTGCCAGCTCACCAATCGGAGGGGCCGAGCAGTACTTC. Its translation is CASSPIGGAEQYF.

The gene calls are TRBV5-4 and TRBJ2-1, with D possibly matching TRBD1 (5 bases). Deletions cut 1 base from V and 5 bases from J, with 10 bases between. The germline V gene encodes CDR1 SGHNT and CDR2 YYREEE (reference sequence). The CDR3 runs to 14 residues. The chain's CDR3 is CASSLRQGNNEQFF. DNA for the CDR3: TGTGCCAGCAGCTTGCGGCAGGGAAACAATGAGCAGTTCTTC.

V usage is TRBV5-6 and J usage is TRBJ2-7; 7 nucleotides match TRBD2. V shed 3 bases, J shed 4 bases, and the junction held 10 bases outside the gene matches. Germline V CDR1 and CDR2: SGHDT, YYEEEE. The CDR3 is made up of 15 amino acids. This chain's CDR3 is CASSSRAGPTYEQYF. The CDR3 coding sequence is TGTGCCAGCAGCTCCAGAGCGGGACCTACTTACGAGCAGTACTTC.